This section outlines one T cell receptor beta chain sequence together with its context. There is no known antigen for this receptor. Per-base quality was not reported, and no clone a single base away is much larger than it. TCRbeta CDR3 regions were amplified from genomic DNA by means of the immunoSEQ Assay, a bias-controlled multiplex PCR. On the study's bioinformatics: The number of nucleated cells in each sample was estimated from the amplification of reference gene primers within the assay. Sequence reads were collapsed and filtered to measure the absolute abundance of every unique TCRbeta CDR3 rearrangement. Productive Simpson clonality was computed per sample as the square root of Simpson's diversity index over productive rearrangements. Here the immuneACCESS table is served through TCRdb, limited to in-frame sequences with V and J called. Missing clones are a known gap in these copies; in checked studies unresolved V genes cover under half, and the rest lacks a known reason. V and J calls and clone size follow that table, whereas D and trimming were derived from the DNA. This sample gives roughly 260,000 clones in total; approximately 90% of them show up just once. Clones ranked in the top ten supply 1.2% of the sample.

This sample was included in a study of blood T cell repertoires in COVID-19 (dated by TCRdb to the early 2020s). Context from the whole study: Samples covering the acute and convalescent phases of COVID-19 were provided by collaborators in the United States, Italy and Spain. Samples came from the ongoing ImmuneRACE study (first 160 participants) plus 1,254 subjects from 6 global collaborators. Where available, HLA class I and class II types were taken from metadata supplied by the sample provider and were not determined by assay-based typing. The sample metadata nearly always contained a de-identified subject ID, COVID-19 status, age in years and sex. The dataset comprised deeply sampled blood TCRbeta repertoires from subjects exposed to, actively infected with, or recovered from COVID-19. A freely available public database, intended as a resource for researchers studying the immune response to SARS-CoV-2, is where the repertoires were released. The prospective study material was composed of cDNA or gDNA derived from T cells, B-cell-depleted T cells, or PBMCs.

The CDR3 has 13 amino acids, counting the end cysteine and phenylalanine. Only CDR3 DNA is held: 39 bases, read in frame from base 1. V is clipped by 0 bases and J by 6 bases, and the sequence between their germline boundaries is 8 bases long. Reading the germline V gene (reference sequence) gives CDR1 MNHEY and CDR2 SMNVEV. Beyond this particular receptor, the publication reports: Clinical and demographic metadata were provided uncurated, with the amount varying by source and participant.

Participants in the prospective study were aged 18 to 89 years, lived in 24 United States geographic areas, and enrolled through a virtual design. In the prospective study, participants were assigned to cohorts based on the clinical history participants reported in a screening survey and a study questionnaire. Mobile phlebotomists in the prospective study collected whole blood, serum and a nasopharyngeal or oropharyngeal swab from every participant. Over a roughly 2-month period, participants in the prospective study had the option of providing additional blood draws and questionnaires. Blood samples from the prospective study were shipped frozen or at room temperature prior to DNA extraction.

The chain couples TRBV27 to TRBJ1-2, with an unclear D gene assignment. The sample was PBMCs or T cells enriched from blood (not recorded which). The origin of this receptor is a human donor in a cohort exposed to, infected with or recovered from COVID-19 (not recorded which). The donor label of this sample is uncertain. The CDR3 region reads CASSLSSENGYTF. The nucleotide sequence is given as TGTGCCAGCAGTTTATCGAGCGAGAATGGCTACACCTTC.